One sample yielded the 12 T cell receptor beta chains listed below, sequenced in a study of low-dose radiotherapy and immunotherapy resistance in tumors (dated 2022 in TCRdb). The sequencing machine was an Illumina MiniSeq. First-strand cDNA was synthesized using Superscript III and a set of TRAV- and TRBV-specific primers, so that both TCRalpha and TCRbeta chains were covered. TCRs were amplified with Phusion for approximately 21 PCR cycles, with a constant-region primer paired with the adapter attached to the V primers. TCRdb redid the processing of the public reads, applying fastp at Q25 and MiXCR, and retained in-frame beta chains. Identical CDR3 proteins give one entry, which carries the most common genes and DNA. The sample table records more than 85,000 distinct CDR3 sequences; 9.4% of these occur just once. Around 0.96% of the sample is held by the ten biggest clonotypes. The sample's time point, from its label and the paper: before trial treatment.

Sequenced material: PBMCs, taken before treatment. These receptors were taken from a male donor with prostate cancer.

The table lists this clonotype with many counts. The V call is TRBV28, the J call TRBJ1-4, with D possibly matching TRBD1 (6 bases). Germline assignment: CDR1 MDHEN and CDR2 SYDVKM. V lost 2 bases to trimming and J lost 2 bases, with 15 bases between them. The CDR3 length is 17 residues. As DNA, the CDR3 is TGTGCCAGCAGTTTAAGTCGGGGGCTAACGACTAATGAAAAACTGTTTTTT. It yields the protein CASSLSRGLTTNEKLFF.

This clonotype has ten or more counts. The V and J genes are TRBV2 and TRBJ2-1; 12 bases agree with TRBD2. After removal of 8 bases from V and 7 bases from J, the junction contained 12 bases not matched to a gene. There are 16 residues in the CDR3. Germline V lookup: CDR1 SNHLY, CDR2 FYNNEI. CDR3 coding DNA: TGTGCCAGCCGGTTACTGACTAGCGGGAGTGCGAATGAGCAGTTCTTC. Amino acid sequence: CASRLLTSGSANEQFF.

This clonotype has at least ten counts. The V and J genes are TRBV12-3 or TRBV12-4 and TRBJ2-1; 9 bases match TRBD2. The CDR3 is 15 residues long. V gave up 3 bases and J gave up 7 bases; unmatched junction bases: 7. CDR3 in DNA: TGTGCCAGCAGTTTCCAGGGACTAGCTGGGAATGAGCAGTTCTTC. This translates into CASSFQGLAGNEQFF.

The gene calls are TRBV30 and TRBJ1-5, with a tentative D call TRBD1 (6 bases). Trimming took off 2 bases at V and 3 bases at J, with 11 bases between the two ends. CDR3 length: 14 amino acids. The germline V gene encodes CDR1 GTSNPN and CDR2 SVGIG (reference sequence). CDR3 coding DNA: TGTGCCTGGAGTAGATCGGGGGCCAATCAGCCCCAGCATTTT. This encodes CAWSRSGANQPQHF.

This clonotype was counted ten times or more. This chain connects TRBV7-9 to TRBJ1-6; 7 nucleotides line up with TRBD1. CDR3 length: 16 amino acids. Germline CDR1 reads SEHNR; CDR2 reads FQNEAQ (reference sequence). Unmatched junction bases numbered 5, after V lost 3 bases and J lost 3 bases. The CDR3: CASSFDRAGYNSPLHF. DNA for the CDR3: TGTGCCAGCAGCTTTGACAGGGCGGGCTATAATTCACCCCTCCACTTT.

Comments on this clonotype: A clone one base away is much larger, so this may be a read error. This chain connects TRBV6-1 to TRBJ2-5; D possibly matches TRBD1 or TRBD2 (5 bases each). Germline V gene lookup returns CDR1 MNHNS and CDR2 SASEGT. The CDR3 covers 17 residues. CDR3 sequence (DNA): TGTGCCAGCTCTCTAGGATTGTGGGACGGTTCCGCGGAGAGCCAGTACTTC. The encoded protein is CASSLGLWDGSAESQYF.

In this sample, this clonotype turned up many times. The chain recombines TRBV28 with TRBJ1-1; the D gene is possibly TRBD1 (6 bases). The V gene lost 6 bases and the J gene lost 6 bases, with 17 bases spanning the gap. Germline CDR1 reads MDHEN; CDR2 reads SYDVKM. CDR3 length: 14 residues. The CDR3 loop is CASRARPTGSEAFF. In nucleotides, the CDR3 is TGTGCCAGCAGAGCGCGACCGACAGGTTCTGAAGCTTTCTTT.

At least ten counts were recorded for this clonotype. This chain links TRBV5-1 with TRBJ2-1; 8 bases are shared with TRBD1. V shed 3 bases and J 15 bases; nucleotides not matched to a gene: 8. Germline V gives CDR1 SGHRS, CDR2 YFSETQ. The CDR3 runs to 12 residues. CDR3 bases: TGCGCCAGCAGCTCAAACAGGGGGAGACCGTTCTTC. This encodes CASSSNRGRPFF.

This clonotype was seen ten or more times. The gene calls are TRBV9 and TRBJ1-6, with D tentatively TRBD1 (6 bases). Germline V CDR1 and CDR2: SGDLS, YYNGEE. This CDR3 is built from 16 residues. V dropped 2 bases and J dropped 3 bases, with 12 bases sitting between them. CDR3 loop: CASSVKDRSYNSPLHF. In DNA form, the CDR3 reads TGTGCCAGCAGCGTTAAAGACAGGAGCTATAATTCACCCCTCCACTTT.

This clonotype occurred many times. CDR3 sequence (DNA): TGTGCCATCAGTGGGGGACAATCGAACACCGGGGAGCTGTTTTTT. It translates to CAISGGQSNTGELFF. The chain links TRBV10-3 to TRBJ2-2; weak D call: TRBD1 (6 bases). V lost 4 bases to trimming and J lost 0 bases, with 9 bases between them. The CDR3 totals 15 residues. Germline loops: CDR1 ENHRY, CDR2 SYGVKD.

This clonotype occurred many times. This chain uses TRBV15 with TRBJ2-3; D remains ambiguous. CDR3 length: 15 amino acids. Germline V lookup: CDR1 LNHNV, CDR2 YYDKDF (reference sequence). The V and J ends lost 0 bases and 0 bases respectively, with 7 bases between them. CDR3 DNA: TGTGCCACCAGCAGAGATAAGGCTAGCACAGATACGCAGTATTTT. Its translation is CATSRDKASTDTQYF.

In its sample, this clonotype was seen many times. The rearrangement uses TRBV4-2 and TRBJ2-2; D perhaps matches TRBD2 (6 bases). The V end lost 1 base, the J end lost 2 bases, and 14 bases lay between the germline ends. The CDR3 is 17 residues long. The germline CDR1 and CDR2 sequences are LGHNA and YNFKEQ. The CDR3 coding sequence is TGTGCCAGCAGCCAAGTCGGCCTAGCGCCTAACACCGGGGAGCTGTTTTTT. It is translated as CASSQVGLAPNTGELFF.